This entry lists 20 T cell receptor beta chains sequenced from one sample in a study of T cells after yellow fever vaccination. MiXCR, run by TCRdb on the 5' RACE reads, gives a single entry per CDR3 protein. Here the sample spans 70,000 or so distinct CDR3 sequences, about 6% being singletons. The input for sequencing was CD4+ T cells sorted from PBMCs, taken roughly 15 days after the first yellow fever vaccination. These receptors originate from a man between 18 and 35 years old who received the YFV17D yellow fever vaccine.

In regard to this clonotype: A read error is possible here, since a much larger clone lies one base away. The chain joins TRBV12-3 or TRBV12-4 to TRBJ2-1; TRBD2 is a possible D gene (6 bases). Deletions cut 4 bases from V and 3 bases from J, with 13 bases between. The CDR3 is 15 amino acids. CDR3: CASSSSRGFYNEQFF. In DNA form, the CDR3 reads TGTGCCAGCAGTTCTAGCCGGGGGTTCTACAATGAGCAGTTCTTC.

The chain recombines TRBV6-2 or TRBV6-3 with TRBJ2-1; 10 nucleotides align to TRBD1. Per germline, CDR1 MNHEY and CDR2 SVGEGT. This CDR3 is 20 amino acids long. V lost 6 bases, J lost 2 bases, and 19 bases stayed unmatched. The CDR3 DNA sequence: TGTGCCAGCAGCTATGCCCGGCTGGACAGGGGGTTGAAGGCCTACAATGAGCAGTTCTTC. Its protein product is CASSYARLDRGLKAYNEQFF.

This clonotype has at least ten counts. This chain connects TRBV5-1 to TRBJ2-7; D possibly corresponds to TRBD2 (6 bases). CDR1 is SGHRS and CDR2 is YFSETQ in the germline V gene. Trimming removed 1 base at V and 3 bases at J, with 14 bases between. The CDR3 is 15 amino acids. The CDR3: CASSLNGGYDYEQYF. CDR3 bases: TGCGCCAGCAGCTTGAACGGAGGGTACGACTACGAGCAGTACTTC.

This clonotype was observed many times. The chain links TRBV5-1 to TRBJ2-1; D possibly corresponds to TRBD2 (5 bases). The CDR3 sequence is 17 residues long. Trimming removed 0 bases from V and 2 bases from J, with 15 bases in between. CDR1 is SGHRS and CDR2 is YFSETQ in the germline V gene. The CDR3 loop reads CASSLVREAQTYNEQFF. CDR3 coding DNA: TGCGCCAGCAGCTTGGTTCGGGAAGCGCAAACCTACAATGAGCAGTTCTTC.

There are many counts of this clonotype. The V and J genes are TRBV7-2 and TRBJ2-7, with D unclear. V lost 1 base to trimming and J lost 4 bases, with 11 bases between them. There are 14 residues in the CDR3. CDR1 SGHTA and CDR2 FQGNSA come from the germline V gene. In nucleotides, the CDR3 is TGTGCCAGCAGCTTAGATGGCAGAAGTTACGAGCAGTACTTC. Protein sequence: CASSLDGRSYEQYF.

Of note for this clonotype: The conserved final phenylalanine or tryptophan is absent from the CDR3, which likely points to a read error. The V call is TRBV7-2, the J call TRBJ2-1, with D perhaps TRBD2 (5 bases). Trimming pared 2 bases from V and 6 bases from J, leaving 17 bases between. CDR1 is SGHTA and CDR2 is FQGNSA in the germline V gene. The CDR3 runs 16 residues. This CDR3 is CASSLSMWEGSNEQFL. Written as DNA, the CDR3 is TGTGCCAGCAGCTTATCCATGTGGGAAGGGAGCAATGAGCAGTTCCTC.

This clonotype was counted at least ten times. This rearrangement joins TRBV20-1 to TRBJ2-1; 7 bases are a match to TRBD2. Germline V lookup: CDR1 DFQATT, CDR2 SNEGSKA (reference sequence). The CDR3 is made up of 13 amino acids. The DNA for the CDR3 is TGCAGCGGACGGCGGGGGACCTACAATGAGCAGTTCTTC. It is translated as CSGRRGTYNEQFF.

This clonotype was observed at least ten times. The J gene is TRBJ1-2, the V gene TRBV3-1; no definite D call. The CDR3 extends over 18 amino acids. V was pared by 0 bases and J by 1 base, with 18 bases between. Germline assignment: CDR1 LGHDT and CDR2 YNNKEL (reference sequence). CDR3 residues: CASSQDGRGPSFNYGYTF. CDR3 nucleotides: TGTGCCAGCAGCCAAGATGGGAGAGGGCCCTCCTTTAACTATGGCTACACCTTC.

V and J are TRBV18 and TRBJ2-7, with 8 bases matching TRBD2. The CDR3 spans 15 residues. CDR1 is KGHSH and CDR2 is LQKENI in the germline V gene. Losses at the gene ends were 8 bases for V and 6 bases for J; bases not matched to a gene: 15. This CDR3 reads CASQQIPGLVGEQYF. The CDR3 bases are TGTGCCAGCCAACAAATTCCGGGACTAGTGGGCGAGCAGTACTTC.

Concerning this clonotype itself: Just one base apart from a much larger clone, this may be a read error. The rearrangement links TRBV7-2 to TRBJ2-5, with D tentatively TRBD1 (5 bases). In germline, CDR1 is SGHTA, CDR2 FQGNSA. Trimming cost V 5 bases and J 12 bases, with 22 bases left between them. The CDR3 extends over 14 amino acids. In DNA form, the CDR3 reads TGTGCCAGCAGCAGCGAGGACACGTCCAGGGCCAAGTACTTC. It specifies CASSSEDTSRAKYF.

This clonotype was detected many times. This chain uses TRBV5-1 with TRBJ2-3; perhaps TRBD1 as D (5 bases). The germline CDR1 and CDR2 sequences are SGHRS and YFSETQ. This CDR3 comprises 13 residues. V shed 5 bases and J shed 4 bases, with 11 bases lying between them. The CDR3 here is CASSSGSADTQYF. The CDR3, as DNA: TGCGCCAGCAGTTCAGGGTCGGCAGATACGCAGTATTTT.

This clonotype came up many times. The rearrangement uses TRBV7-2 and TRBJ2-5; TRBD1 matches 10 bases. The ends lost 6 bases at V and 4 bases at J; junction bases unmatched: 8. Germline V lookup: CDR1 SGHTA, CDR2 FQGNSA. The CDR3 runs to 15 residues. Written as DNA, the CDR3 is TGTGCCAGCAGTTGGCGGGACAGGGGAGGAGAGACCCAGTACTTC. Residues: CASSWRDRGGETQYF.

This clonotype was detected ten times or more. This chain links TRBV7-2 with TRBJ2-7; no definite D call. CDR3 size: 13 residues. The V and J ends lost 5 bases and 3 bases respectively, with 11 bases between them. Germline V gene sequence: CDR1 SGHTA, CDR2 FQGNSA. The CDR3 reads CASSPGPFYEQYF. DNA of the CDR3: TGTGCCAGCAGCCCCGGGCCCTTCTACGAGCAGTACTTC.

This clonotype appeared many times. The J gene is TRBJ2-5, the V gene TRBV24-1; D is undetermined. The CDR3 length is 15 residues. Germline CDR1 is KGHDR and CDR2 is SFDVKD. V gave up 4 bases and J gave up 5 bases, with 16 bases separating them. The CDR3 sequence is CATSDNEAFRETQYF. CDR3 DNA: TGTGCCACCAGTGACAATGAAGCCTTCCGGGAGACCCAGTACTTC.

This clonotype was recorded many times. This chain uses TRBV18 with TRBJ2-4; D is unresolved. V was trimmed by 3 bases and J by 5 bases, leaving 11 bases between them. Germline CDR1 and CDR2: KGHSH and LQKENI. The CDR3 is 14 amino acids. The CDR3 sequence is CASSPGSGENIQYF. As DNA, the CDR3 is TGTGCCAGCTCACCGGGGTCAGGCGAAAACATTCAGTACTTC.

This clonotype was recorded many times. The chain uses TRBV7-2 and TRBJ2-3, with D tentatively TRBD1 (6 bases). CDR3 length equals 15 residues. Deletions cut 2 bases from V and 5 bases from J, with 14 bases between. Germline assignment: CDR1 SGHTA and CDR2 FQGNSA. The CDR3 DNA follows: TGTGCCAGCAGCTTATGGTTGGGGGCAAAAGATACGCAGTATTTT. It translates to CASSLWLGAKDTQYF.

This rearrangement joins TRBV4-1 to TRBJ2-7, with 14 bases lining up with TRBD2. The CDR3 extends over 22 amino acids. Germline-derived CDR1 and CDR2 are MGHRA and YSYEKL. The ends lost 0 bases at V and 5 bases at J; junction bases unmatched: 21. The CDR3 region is CASSQDRPAGLAGELQRNEQYV. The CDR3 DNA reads TGCGCCAGCAGCCAAGATCGGCCGGCGGGACTAGCGGGGGAGCTCCAAAGGAACGAGCAGTACGTC.

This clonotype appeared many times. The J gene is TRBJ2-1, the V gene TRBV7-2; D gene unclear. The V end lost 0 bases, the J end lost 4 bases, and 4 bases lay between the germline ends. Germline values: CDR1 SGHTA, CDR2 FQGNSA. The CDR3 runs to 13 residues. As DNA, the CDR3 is TGTGCCAGCAGCTTAGCGGAATACAATGAGCAGTTCTTC. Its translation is CASSLAEYNEQFF.

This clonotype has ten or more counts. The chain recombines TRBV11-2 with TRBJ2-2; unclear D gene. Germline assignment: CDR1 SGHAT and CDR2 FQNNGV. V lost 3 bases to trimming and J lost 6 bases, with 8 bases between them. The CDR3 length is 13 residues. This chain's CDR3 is CASSFQFAGELFF. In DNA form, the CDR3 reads TGTGCCAGCAGCTTTCAGTTCGCCGGGGAGCTGTTTTTT. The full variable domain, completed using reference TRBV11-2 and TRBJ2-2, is EAGVAQSPRYKIIEKRQSVAFWCNPISGHATLYWYQQILGQGPKLLIQFQNNGVVDDSQLPKDRFSAERLKGVDSTLKIQPAKLEDSAVYLCASSFQFAGELFFGEGSRLTVL.

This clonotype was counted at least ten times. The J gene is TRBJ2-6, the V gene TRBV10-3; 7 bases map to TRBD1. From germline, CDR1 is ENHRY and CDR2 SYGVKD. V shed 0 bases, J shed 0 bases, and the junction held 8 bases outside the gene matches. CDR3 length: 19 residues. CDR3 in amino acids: CAISESRPGGFSGANVLTF. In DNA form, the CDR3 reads TGTGCCATCAGTGAGTCGCGCCCAGGGGGTTTCTCTGGGGCCAACGTCCTGACTTTC.